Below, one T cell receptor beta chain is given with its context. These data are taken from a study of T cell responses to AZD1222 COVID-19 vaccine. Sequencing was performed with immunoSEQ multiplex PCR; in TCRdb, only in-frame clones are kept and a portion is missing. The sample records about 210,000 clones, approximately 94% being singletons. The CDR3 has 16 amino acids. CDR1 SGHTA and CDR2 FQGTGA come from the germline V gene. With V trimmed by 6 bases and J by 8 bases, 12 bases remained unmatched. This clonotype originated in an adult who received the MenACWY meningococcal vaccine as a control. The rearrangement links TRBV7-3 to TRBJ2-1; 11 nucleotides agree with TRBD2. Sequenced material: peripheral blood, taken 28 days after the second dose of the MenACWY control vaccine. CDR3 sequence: CASRYAEATSGDEQFF. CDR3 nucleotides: TGTGCCAGCAGATACGCCGAGGCGACTAGCGGGGATGAGCAGTTCTTC. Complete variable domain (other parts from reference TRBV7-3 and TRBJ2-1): GAGVSQTPSNKVTEKGKYVELRCDPISGHTALYWYRQSLGQGPEFLIYFQGTGAADDSGLPNDRFFAVRPEGSVSTLKIQRTERGDSAVYLCASRYAEATSGDEQFFGPGTRLTVL.